These 21 T cell receptor beta chains came from one sample sequenced in a study of blood T cell repertoires in COVID-19. TCRdb's copy holds only in-frame clones and misses some; the assay was immunoSEQ multiplex PCR. The top ten clones hold around 6.2% of a sample with fewer than 110,000 clones, roughly 84% of them seen once. What was sequenced was peripheral blood. The receptors were sampled from a human donor in a cohort sampled during active COVID-19.

The chain is built from TRBV6-6 and TRBJ2-7; the D gene is possibly TRBD1 (5 bases). The ends were cut back, 2 bases at V and 3 bases at J, with 11 bases in the middle. The CDR3 is 14 amino acids. Germline assignment: CDR1 MNHNY and CDR2 SVGAGI (reference sequence). The CDR3 protein is CASSYVLDNYEQYF. CDR3 nucleotides: TGTGCCAGCAGTTACGTCCTGGACAACTACGAGCAGTACTTC.

DNA of the CDR3: TGTGCCAGCAGCTTACCCCCAGGTTGGGGGGGCGCCTACGAGCAGTACTTC. Protein sequence: CASSLPPGWGGAYEQYF. The chain carries TRBV11-3 and TRBJ2-7; tentative D call: TRBD2 (7 bases). V was clipped by 2 bases and J by 2 bases, with 19 bases between them. Germline V gene lookup returns CDR1 SGHNT and CDR2 YENEEA. The CDR3 sequence is 17 residues long.

The V gene is TRBV27, the J gene TRBJ2-2, with 11 bases lining up with TRBD1. The ends lost 3 bases at V and 5 bases at J; junction bases unmatched: 2. From germline, CDR1 is MNHEY and CDR2 SMNVEV (reference sequence). CDR3 length equals 15 residues. The chain's CDR3 is CASSFGQGATGELFF. The CDR3 DNA reads TGTGCCAGCAGTTTTGGACAGGGGGCGACCGGGGAGCTGTTTTTT.

The V gene is TRBV10-3, the J gene TRBJ1-6; the match to TRBD1 covers 8 bases. V shed 3 bases, J shed 10 bases, and the junction held 14 bases outside the gene matches. The germline V gene has CDR1 ENHRY and CDR2 SYGVKD. The CDR3 covers 17 residues. For the CDR3, the DNA is TGTGCCATCAGTGACCCTCGGACAGGGAGGGATGGATCACCCCTCCACTTT. Its protein is CAISDPRTGRDGSPLHF.

The chain links TRBV28 to TRBJ2-2; TRBD2 is a possible D gene (5 bases). V was pared by 3 bases and J by 7 bases, with 15 bases between. The CDR3 extends over 15 amino acids. The germline CDR1 and CDR2 sequences are MDHEN and SYDVKM. The CDR3 reads CASSLDGLAFGELFF. For the CDR3, the DNA is TGTGCCAGCAGTTTGGATGGACTGGCCTTCGGGGAGCTGTTTTTT.

V and J are TRBV7-9 and TRBJ2-1, with TRBD1 identical over 7 bases. The trim removed 5 bases at V and 8 bases at J, leaving 15 bases unmatched. The CDR3 spans 16 residues. Germline CDR1 reads SEHNR; CDR2 reads FQNEAQ (reference sequence). The CDR3: CASSPDGSGGWDEQFF. CDR3 coding DNA: TGTGCCAGCAGCCCCGATGGGTCAGGGGGATGGGATGAGCAGTTCTTC.

This rearrangement joins TRBV30 to TRBJ1-1; the match to TRBD1 covers 7 bases. V shed 2 bases and J 3 bases; nucleotides not matched to a gene: 0. This CDR3 region has 12 residues. Germline V lookup: CDR1 GTSNPN, CDR2 SVGIG (reference sequence). DNA for the CDR3: TGTGCCTGGAGTACAGGGGACACTGAAGCTTTCTTT. Its translation: CAWSTGDTEAFF.

The chain's CDR3 is CASSLTSNDEQFF. DNA of the CDR3: TGTGCCAGCAGTTTAACTAGCAACGATGAGCAGTTCTTC. This chain links TRBV28 with TRBJ2-1; the D gene is possibly TRBD2 (6 bases). The ends were cut back, 2 bases at V and 8 bases at J, with 10 bases in the middle. Germline V gene sequence: CDR1 MDHEN, CDR2 SYDVKM. This CDR3 is 13 amino acids long.

This chain links TRBV3-1 (or the pseudogene TRBV3-2) with TRBJ2-3; 9 bases line up with TRBD2. This CDR3 comprises 18 residues. V shed 4 bases and J 2 bases; nucleotides not matched to a gene: 13. The germline V gene encodes CDR1 LGHDT and CDR2 YNNKEL (reference sequence). The CDR3 DNA follows: TGTGCCAGCAGCCCCTGGGCCCGGCGGGAGGGTTCCACAGATACGCAGTATTTT. Protein product: CASSPWARREGSTDTQYF.

The J gene is TRBJ2-5, the V gene TRBV18; 9 positions agree with TRBD2. CDR1 is KGHSH and CDR2 is LQKENI in the germline V gene. CDR3 length: 17 amino acids. J gave up 5 bases and V 4 bases, and 14 bases lay outside the gene matches. This chain's CDR3 is CASSLTRDSGRTETQYF. As DNA, the CDR3 is TGTGCCAGCTCACTTACCCGGGATAGCGGGAGAACGGAGACCCAGTACTTC.

The rearrangement uses TRBV30 and TRBJ1-5; maybe TRBD1 (5 bases). The CDR3 spans 12 residues. The V gene's germline CDR1 is GTSNPN and CDR2 SVGIG (reference sequence). The V end was cut by 5 bases, the J end by 4 bases, with 9 bases between. CDR3 sequence: CAWGGGNQPQHF. The CDR3, as DNA: TGTGCCTGGGGGGGAGGGAATCAGCCCCAGCATTTT.

V gene TRBV5-5 combines with J gene TRBJ2-5; D is unresolved. CDR3 size: 15 residues. Germline values: CDR1 SGHKS, CDR2 YYEKEE (reference sequence). Trimming left V 2 bases short and J 5 bases short, with 16 bases between. For the CDR3, the DNA is TGTGCCAGCAGCTTCGAGCTCTTGAGGAAGGAGACCCAGTACTTC. Translation: CASSFELLRKETQYF.

In its sample, this clone was seen once. V is TRBV6-5 and J is TRBJ2-7; 7 bases agree with TRBD1. The CDR3 extends over 13 amino acids. V lost 9 bases, J lost 4 bases, and 9 bases stayed unmatched. The germline V gene encodes CDR1 MNHEY and CDR2 SVGAGI. CDR3 in DNA: TGTGCCAGTGCCCCGGGACAGTCATACGAGCAGTACTTC. Translation gives CASAPGQSYEQYF.

The rearrangement uses TRBV29-1 and TRBJ1-1, with a tentative D call TRBD1 (6 bases). V gave up 0 bases and J gave up 0 bases, with 20 bases separating them. The CDR3 runs to 18 residues. Germline CDR1 and CDR2: SQVTM and ANQGSEA. CDR3 DNA sequence: TGCAGCGTTGAAGATTCAGCCATTTACAGGGATATGAACACTGAAGCTTTCTTT. It translates to CSVEDSAIYRDMNTEAFF.

V usage is TRBV3-1 (or the pseudogene TRBV3-2) and J usage is TRBJ2-1; the D gene is possibly TRBD1 (6 bases). CDR3 length: 16 residues. The V gene lost 0 bases and the J gene lost 4 bases, with 13 bases spanning the gap. Germline assignment: CDR1 LGHDT and CDR2 YNNKEL (reference sequence). The CDR3 spells CASSQDTGLGYNEQFF. In DNA, the CDR3 is TGTGCCAGCAGCCAAGATACAGGGTTAGGGTACAATGAGCAGTTCTTC.

V and J are TRBV2 and TRBJ2-2; D ambiguous. CDR1 and CDR2 (germline): SNHLY, FYNNEI. V dropped 7 bases and J dropped 7 bases, with 7 bases sitting between them. The CDR3 is 11 amino acids. The CDR3: CASMRDGELFF. DNA for the CDR3: TGTGCCAGCATGAGAGACGGGGAGCTGTTTTTT.

The rearrangement joins TRBV5-5 to TRBJ1-4, with 7 bases matching TRBD1. Trimming at V came to 3 bases and at J to 6 bases, leaving 5 bases not matched to a gene. The CDR3 extends over 14 amino acids. Germline V gene sequence: CDR1 SGHKS, CDR2 YYEKEE (reference sequence). In nucleotides, the CDR3 is TGTGCCAGCAGCTGGACAGGAGGGGATGAAAAACTGTTTTTT. Translated: CASSWTGGDEKLFF.

The gene calls are TRBV27 and TRBJ2-3; TRBD2 aligns across 15 bases. Trimming took 4 bases from V and 5 from J; bases not matched to a gene: 1. Germline CDR1 is MNHEY and CDR2 is SMNVEV (reference sequence). The length of the CDR3 is 15 residues. The CDR3 region is CASSWTSGRVDTQYF. DNA of the CDR3: TGTGCCAGCAGTTGGACTAGCGGGAGGGTAGATACGCAGTATTTT.

This chain connects TRBV19 to TRBJ2-1; 9 bases are shared with TRBD2. Trimming took 7 bases from V and 2 from J; bases not matched to a gene: 3. CDR1 is LNHDA, CDR2 SQIVND, per germline (reference sequence). The length of the CDR3 is 14 residues. In DNA, the CDR3 is TGTGCCAGTACGGGGACTAGCCCCTACAATGAGCAGTTCTTC. Translating it yields CASTGTSPYNEQFF. The whole variable domain, filled in from reference TRBV19 and TRBJ2-1, reads DGGITQSPKYLFRKEGQNVTLSCEQNLNHDAMYWYRQDPGQGLRLIYYSQIVNDFQKGDIAEGYSVSREKKESFPLTVTSAQKNPTAFYLCASTGTSPYNEQFFGPGTRLTVL.

The rearrangement links TRBV2 to TRBJ2-5, with 7 nucleotides matching TRBD1. The junction had 8 bases not matched to a gene; V was cut back by 5 bases and J by 5 bases. CDR1 SNHLY and CDR2 FYNNEI come from the germline V gene. The CDR3 runs 14 residues. The CDR3 DNA is TGTGCCAGCAGTATACACAGGGGCGCGGAGACCCAGTACTTC. This codes for CASSIHRGAETQYF.

The chain links TRBV5-1 to TRBJ1-2; 8 nucleotides agree with TRBD1. CDR3 length: 14 residues. V was clipped by 4 bases and J by 7 bases; unmatched bases: 9. Germline CDR1 SGHRS, CDR2 YFSETQ. The CDR3 DNA follows: TGCGCCAGCAGCCCGGGATTGCAGGGGGCTGGCTACACCTTC. It yields the protein CASSPGLQGAGYTF.